A selection of T cell receptor beta chains follows, all from one sample in a study of cytomegalovirus exposure and HLA in healthy donors. TCRdb's copy holds only in-frame clones and misses some; the assay was immunoSEQ multiplex PCR. The sample has tens of thousands of clones; about three quarters are singletons. Specimen: PBMCs. The receptor set was obtained from a man in his 60s in good health and CMV-seronegative. Each CDR3 is given with its conserved first and last residue. The order of the fields is D gene, J gene, V gene, CDR3 length, clone size, CDR3 DNA, CDR3 protein. D genes are given only for firm matches. Expanded clones are given a class, and other clones once, few, many or no size at all.

>TRBD1|TRBJ2-7|TRBV2|14|NA
TGTGCCAGCGCACCGGGACAGGGTTCCTACGAGCAGTACTTC
CASAPGQGSYEQYF
>NA|TRBJ2-1|TRBV19|12|NA
TGTGCCAGTAGGACAGGACGAGATGAGCAGTTCTTC
CASRTGRDEQFF
>NA|TRBJ1-1|TRBV7-9|13|NA
TGTGCCAGCAGCTTAGATGCGTACACTGAAGCTTTCTTT
CASSLDAYTEAFF
>NA|TRBJ2-3|TRBV20-1|11|NA
TGCAGTACCCACAACTTCGGGACGCAGTATTTT
CSTHNFGTQYF
>TRBD2|TRBJ2-7|TRBV6-1|13|NA
TGTGCCAGCAGATCCCCTGGACTAGCTCGGCAGTACTTC
CASRSPGLARQYF
>NA|TRBJ2-1|TRBV5-1|13|NA
TGCGCCAGCAGCTCCGGGGAGGTAAATGAGCAGTTCTTC
CASSSGEVNEQFF
>TRBD2|TRBJ2-2|TRBV6-6|15|few
TGTGCCAGCAGCCATCCGGGACTAGAGACCGGGGAGCTGTTTTTT
CASSHPGLETGELFF
>NA|TRBJ1-3|TRBV9|14|many
TGTGCCAGCAGCGCGGGGAGGTCTGGAAACACCATATATTTT
CASSAGRSGNTIYF
>NA|TRBJ1-1|TRBV6-1|12|once
TGTGCCAGCAGACAGTCCAACACTGAAGCTTTCTTT
CASRQSNTEAFF
>NA|TRBJ1-2|TRBV7-8|15|few
TGTGCCAGCAGCAAGGCGGCCAACGTCGACTATGGCTACACCTTC
CASSKAANVDYGYTF
>TRBD2|TRBJ2-3|TRBV29-1|12|NA
TGCAGCGTTGATCTGGGGGGGGATACGCAGTATTTT
CSVDLGGDTQYF
>NA|TRBJ2-1|TRBV7-8|13|NA
TGTGCCAGCAGCCCAGGGGCTACCGGGGAGCAGTTCTTC
CASSPGATGEQFF
>TRBD1|TRBJ2-5|TRBV6-1|13|NA
TGTGCCACGTCCCGGGACAGGGAAGAGACCCAGTACTTC
CATSRDREETQYF
>NA|TRBJ1-1|TRBV7-6|15|NA
TGTGCCAGCAGCGTGAGAGGAGACTTGAACACTGAAGCTTTCTTT
CASSVRGDLNTEAFF
>TRBD1|TRBJ2-7|TRBV4-1|16|NA
TGCGCCAGCAGCCAAGATATAACAGGGGTTTTCTACGAGCAGTACTTC
CASSQDITGVFYEQYF
>TRBD1|TRBJ1-4|TRBV4-3|17|NA
TGCGCCAGCAGCCCAGAAGGGACAGGGGCAACTAATGAAAAACTGTTTTTT
CASSPEGTGATNEKLFF
>NA|TRBJ2-7|TRBV11-2|14|NA
TGTGCCAGCAGCGGTAATCCGGGATGGGACGAGCAGTACTTC
CASSGNPGWDEQYF
>NA|TRBJ1-5|TRBV18|13|NA
TGTGCCAGCTCACCAACACACAATCAGCCCCAGCATTTT
CASSPTHNQPQHF
>TRBD1|TRBJ1-2|TRBV6-5|13|NA
TGTGCCAGCAGTTACGGGACAGGTTTCGGCTACACCTTC
CASSYGTGFGYTF
>TRBD1|TRBJ2-7|TRBV7-7|17|NA
TGTGCTAGCAGCTTAACCCTTTTCGGGACAGGGGGCAACGAGCAGTACTTC
CASSLTLFGTGGNEQYF
>TRBD2|TRBJ2-3|TRBV7-8|18|once
TGTGCCAGCAGCTTAGTACTAGCGGGGGGGCGCGACACAGATACGCAGTATTTT
CASSLVLAGGRDTDTQYF
>TRBD2|TRBJ2-5|TRBV7-2|14|NA
TGTGCCAGCAGCTTCCTAGCGGGACAAGAGACCCAGTACTTC
CASSFLAGQETQYF
>TRBD2|TRBJ2-1|TRBV5-4|17|NA
TGTGCCAGCAGCCCCAGCGGGGGCCTTAGCTCCTACAATGAGCAGTTCTTC
CASSPSGGLSSYNEQFF
>TRBD1|TRBJ1-1|TRBV19|16|NA
TGTGCCAGTAGTCCTTCCTCGGGACAGGGATATACTGAAGCTTTCTTT
CASSPSSGQGYTEAFF
>NA|TRBJ1-1|TRBV5-1|14|NA
TGCGCCAGCAGCTCTTATGAGATGAACACTGAAGCTTTCTTT
CASSSYEMNTEAFF
>TRBD2|TRBJ2-3|TRBV30|14|NA
TGTGCCTGGATCGCGGGGGGGCCAGGAGATACGCAGTATTTT
CAWIAGGPGDTQYF
>NA|TRBJ1-2|TRBV23-1|8|few
TGCGCCAGTCTGGGCTACACCTTC
CASLGYTF
>NA|TRBJ2-3|TRBV10-2|12|NA
TGCGCCAGCAGTGACACGAGAGATACGCAGTATTTT
CASSDTRDTQYF
>TRBD2|TRBJ2-1|TRBV29-1|13|NA
TGCAGCGTTGATTCCGCTAGCGGACATGAGCAGTTCTTC
CSVDSASGHEQFF
>NA|TRBJ1-1|TRBV7-2|13|NA
TGTGCCAGCAGCTTAGGGCACAACACTGAAGCTTTCTTT
CASSLGHNTEAFF